The rows below give T cell receptor beta chains drawn from one sample of a study of T cells after posttransplantation cyclophosphamide. Using immunoSEQ multiplex PCR, the repertoire was profiled, and TCRdb retains in-frame clones only, with some absent. The table has about 24,000 clones, roughly 88% seen once. The sequencing sample was made of PBMCs. These receptors were collected from a woman aged 55-70 years with a blood cancer, CMV-positive, and with a related stem cell donor. Both conserved end residues are part of each CDR3. The D gene is left open where the match is weak. Some rows mark clone size as missing; the rest say once, few, many or name a class of expanded clone.

V	J	size	D	CDR3	DNA
TRBV19	TRBJ2-1	-	-	CASSPRPLARSSYNEQFF	TGTGCCAGTAGTCCCCGACCGCTAGCGCGAAGCTCCTACAATGAGCAGTTCTTC
TRBV6-5	TRBJ2-2	-	-	CASSYSRGTGELFF	TGTGCCAGCAGTTACTCAAGGGGGACCGGGGAGCTGTTTTTT
TRBV4-2	TRBJ2-5	-	TRBD2	CASSQDWLAVGETQYF	TGTGCCAGCAGCCAAGATTGGCTAGCGGTAGGGGAAACCCAGTACTTC
TRBV20-1	TRBJ1-1	-	-	CSASLGVKAFF	TGCAGTGCTAGTCTGGGCGTGAAAGCTTTCTTT
TRBV5-1	TRBJ1-4	-	-	CASSLGQNNEKLFF	TGCGCCAGCAGCTTGGGACAGAATAATGAAAAACTGTTTTTT
TRBV19	TRBJ2-1	-	-	CASSLTGWQFF	TGTGCCAGTAGTCTCACAGGGTGGCAGTTCTTC
TRBV4-1	TRBJ2-3	-	-	CASSLGASDTQYF	TGCGCCAGCAGCCTAGGGGCTTCAGATACGCAGTATTTT
TRBV19	TRBJ1-2	-	-	CASTPSEYYGYTF	TGTGCCAGTACCCCCAGCGAGTACTATGGCTACACCTTC
TRBV4-1	TRBJ2-3	-	-	CASSPEGVGTDTQYF	TGCGCCAGCAGCCCCGAGGGAGTAGGCACAGATACGCAGTATTTT
TRBV4-2	TRBJ1-1	-	-	CASSQSGLTEAFF	TGTGCCAGCAGCCAAAGCGGGCTGACTGAAGCTTTCTTT
TRBV2	TRBJ1-2	-	-	CASSGAGLGGYTF	TGTGCCAGCAGTGGGGCCGGTTTAGGCGGCTACACCTTC
TRBV5-1	TRBJ2-3	-	TRBD2	CASSRTSGSSTDTQYF	TGCGCCAGCAGTCGGACTAGCGGGAGTTCCACAGATACGCAGTATTTT
TRBV29-1	TRBJ2-2	-	-	CSAEREINTGELFF	TGCAGCGCCGAACGGGAGATTAACACCGGGGAGCTGTTTTTT
TRBV10-1	TRBJ2-1	-	-	CASSESGGAGNEQFF	TGCGCCAGCAGTGAGTCGGGGGGGGCGGGTAATGAGCAGTTCTTC
TRBV7-9	TRBJ2-1	-	TRBD2	CASSAGTSGKGVEQFF	TGTGCCAGCAGCGCCGGGACTAGCGGGAAAGGGGTGGAGCAGTTCTTC
TRBV19	TRBJ2-2	few	TRBD2	CATKGLAYTGELFF	TGTGCCACGAAGGGACTAGCATACACCGGGGAGCTGTTTTTT
TRBV29-1	TRBJ2-1	-	TRBD2	CSVEDPASGHYNEQFF	TGCAGCGTTGAAGATCCGGCTAGCGGGCACTACAATGAGCAGTTCTTC
TRBV5-1	TRBJ1-2	-	-	CASSLVARTSIYGYTF	TGCGCCAGCAGCTTGGTAGCCAGGACATCCATCTATGGCTACACCTTC
TRBV7-3	TRBJ2-1	-	-	CASSLALTNEQFF	TGTGCCAGCAGCTTAGCACTAACTAATGAGCAGTTCTTC
TRBV9	TRBJ2-6	-	TRBD1	CASSVGATGYGANVLTF	TGTGCCAGCAGCGTAGGGGCGACAGGGTATGGGGCCAACGTCCTGACTTTC
TRBV25-1	TRBJ2-2	-	TRBD2	CASSELGLADTGELFF	TGTGCCAGCAGTGAACTGGGACTAGCGGACACCGGGGAGCTGTTTTTT
TRBV6-1	TRBJ1-1	-	-	CASNPITQGNTEAFF	TGTGCCAGCAATCCTATTACTCAGGGGAACACTGAAGCTTTCTTT
TRBV13	TRBJ2-3	-	TRBD2	CASSLRLAGPRGDTQYF	TGTGCCAGCAGCTTACGACTAGCGGGCCCCCGAGGAGATACGCAGTATTTT
TRBV7-6	TRBJ2-1	-	-	CASSLGTGSYNEQFF	TGTGCCAGCAGCTTAGGTACCGGCTCCTACAATGAGCAGTTCTTC
TRBV5-1	TRBJ2-5	-	TRBD2	CASTTVGAGVSGETQYF	TGCGCCAGCACGACCGTGGGAGCGGGAGTAAGCGGGGAGACCCAGTACTTC
TRBV30	TRBJ2-3	-	-	CAWGRLNTQYF	TGTGCCTGGGGGAGACTAAATACGCAGTATTTT
TRBV30	TRBJ2-2	-	TRBD2	CAWSGLAGGPGELFF	TGTGCCTGGAGTGGTCTAGCGGGAGGACCCGGGGAGCTGTTTTTT
TRBV6-1	TRBJ1-1	-	TRBD1	CASLQGSTEAFF	TGTGCCAGCCTACAGGGGAGCACTGAAGCTTTCTTT
TRBV6-1	TRBJ2-7	-	TRBD1	CASSADREAYEQYF	TGTGCCAGCAGTGCGGACAGGGAAGCCTACGAGCAGTACTTC
TRBV4-1	TRBJ2-7	-	-	CASSNRASYEQYF	TGCGCCAGCAGCAACAGGGCTTCCTACGAGCAGTACTTC
TRBV10-1	TRBJ2-1	-	TRBD2	CASSDLAGGWNEQFF	TGCGCCAGCAGTGATCTAGCGGGAGGTTGGAATGAGCAGTTCTTC
TRBV2	TRBJ2-5	-	TRBD1	CASRDGTGGKRRQETQYF	TGTGCCAGCAGAGACGGGACAGGGGGTAAGCGACGACAAGAGACCCAGTACTTC
TRBV6-6	TRBJ1-6	-	-	CASSQVRSPLHF	TGTGCCAGCAGCCAGGTCCGTTCACCCCTCCACTTT
TRBV5-1	TRBJ2-4	-	-	CASSSEGSLGKYF	TGCGCCAGCAGCTCCGAGGGCAGCCTCGGAAAGTACTTC
TRBV28	TRBJ1-1	-	TRBD1	CASSSTPHRQGMNTEAFF	TGTGCCAGCAGTTCGACCCCACACCGACAGGGAATGAACACTGAAGCTTTCTTT
TRBV7-6	TRBJ2-1	-	TRBD1	CASSSGTGSYNEQFF	TGTGCCAGCAGCTCTGGGACAGGCTCCTACAATGAGCAGTTCTTC
TRBV27	TRBJ1-4	few	TRBD1	CASSPDRVEKLFF	TGTGCCAGCAGTCCGGACAGGGTGGAAAAACTGTTTTTT
TRBV6-6	TRBJ2-7	-	-	CASSYPPGTTYEQYF	TGTGCCAGCAGTTATCCACCGGGAACCACCTACGAGCAGTACTTC
TRBV7-9	TRBJ2-1	once	TRBD1	CASSLAHRDSRDNEQFF	TGTGCCAGCAGCTTAGCGCATCGGGACAGCAGGGACAATGAGCAGTTCTTC
TRBV7-2	TRBJ1-5	-	TRBD1	CASSLMTGGTQPQHF	TGTGCCAGCAGCCTAATGACAGGGGGCACTCAGCCCCAGCATTTT
TRBV19	TRBJ1-1	few	-	CASVGNLEAFF	TGTGCCAGTGTCGGGAACCTTGAAGCTTTCTTT
TRBV2	TRBJ2-5	-	-	CASSVGEVETQYF	TGTGCCAGCAGTGTTGGGGAGGTGGAGACCCAGTACTTC
TRBV11-2	TRBJ2-1	-	-	CASSSSGIEQFF	TGTGCCAGCAGCTCGTCCGGGATTGAGCAGTTCTTC
TRBV6-5	TRBJ2-7	once	TRBD1	CASSYTDRAHEQYF	TGTGCCAGCAGTTACACGGACAGGGCCCACGAGCAGTACTTC
TRBV7-2	TRBJ1-1	-	-	CASRPSTGAEAFF	TGTGCCAGCAGACCCTCCACGGGAGCTGAAGCTTTCTTT
TRBV15	TRBJ2-3	-	TRBD2	CATSRGMTGRGTDTQYF	TGTGCCACCAGCAGAGGCATGACTGGGAGGGGCACAGATACGCAGTATTTT
TRBV10-2	TRBJ1-1	-	TRBD1	CASSTTGGAGEAFF	TGCGCCAGCAGTACCACAGGGGGCGCAGGTGAAGCTTTCTTT
TRBV7-2	TRBJ1-2	-	-	CASSPQTGTYGYTF	TGTGCCAGCAGCCCGCAGACAGGTACCTATGGCTACACCTTC
TRBV5-1	TRBJ2-7	-	-	CASSSNPIQGHEQYF	TGCGCCAGCAGCTCGAATCCTATACAGGGCCACGAGCAGTACTTC
TRBV14	TRBJ2-3	once	TRBD1	CASSQRDRSTDTQYF	TGTGCCAGCAGCCAACGGGACAGAAGCACAGATACGCAGTATTTT
TRBV6-5	TRBJ1-2	few	-	CASSYKSGGANYGYTF	TGTGCCAGCAGTTACAAGTCTGGCGGGGCTAACTATGGCTACACCTTC
TRBV5-4	TRBJ1-2	-	TRBD1	CASSSTGNYGYTF	TGTGCCAGCAGCTCGACAGGGAACTATGGCTACACCTTC
TRBV2	TRBJ1-2	-	-	CASSETGTNYGYTF	TGTGCCAGCAGTGAAACGGGGACTAACTATGGCTACACCTTC
TRBV5-3	TRBJ2-3	-	TRBD1	CARSRTGWADTQYF	TGTGCCAGAAGCCGGACAGGATGGGCAGATACGCAGTATTTT